This T cell receptor beta chain stems from a study of CD8 T cells in Susac syndrome. As to this clonotype: Its antigen is as yet unknown.

Broader study findings: The number of individuals included in the study's TCR sequencing and HLA analysis was acknowledged as relatively small.

With 3 bases removed from V and 0 bases from J, the gap between germline ends came to 10 bases. Germline loops: CDR1 SGHAT, CDR2 FQNNGV. The CDR3 is 15 amino acids. Bulk CD8+ and CD4+ cells came from magnetic negative isolation; CD8+ TEMRA by FACS. When the RNA was reverse transcribed, random hexamers were used with an input of roughly 0.5 to 1 ug. TCRdb called the immunoSEQ multiplex PCR reads again in MiXCR, with one record for every CDR3 protein. Here the sample spans 100,000 or so distinct CDR3 sequences, approximately 95% being singletons. Sequences were obtained from CD8+ T cells from PBMCs. The receptor comes from a human donor with Susac syndrome. The chain combines TRBV11-2 with TRBJ2-3; tentatively, D is TRBD1 (5 bases). CDR3 DNA: TGTGCCAGCAGCTTGATAGGGGCGAGCACAGATACGCAGTATTTT. This encodes CASSLIGASTDTQYF.